The clone carrying this T cell receptor beta chain was seen ten or more times. The entry originates in a study of early T cells in non-severe SARS-CoV-2 infection. MiXCR, applied by TCRdb to the 5' RACE reads, yields one record per CDR3 protein. The top ten clones hold roughly 5.7% of a sample with about 30,000 distinct CDR3 sequences, under 6% of them seen once. The receptor comes from an adult who was a healthcare worker with PCR-confirmed SARS-CoV-2 infection or an uninfected control (not recorded which). The sample comprised whole blood.

CDR3 in amino acids: CASSIQGRSSQPQHF. For the CDR3, the DNA is TGTGCCAGTAGTATCCAGGGGCGAAGTAGTCAGCCCCAGCATTTT. The genes are TRBV19 and TRBJ1-5, with D perhaps TRBD1 (6 bases). The CDR3 is made up of 15 amino acids. Per the germline V gene, CDR1 is LNHDA and CDR2 is SQIVND (reference sequence). V was pared by 3 bases and J by 6 bases, with 15 bases between.